This TCR beta chain derives from a study of identical twins. Overall study results and limits: Beta clonotypes that were abundant in cord blood contained fewer insertions, a pattern absent from memory repertoires. When twins shared out-of-frame alpha sequences, those sequences had excess low generation probability.

Trimming cost V 0 bases and J 5 bases, with 13 bases left between them. The germline V gene has CDR1 KGHDR and CDR2 SFDVKD. This CDR3 is 16 amino acids long. TCRdb re-called the 5' RACE reads through MiXCR, storing one row per CDR3 protein. The repertoire has about 340,000 distinct CDR3 sequences, approximately 13% of them found once; the top ten carry just over 7%. This clonotype was detected only a few times. Its target is not known. The same sample was also studied in work on yellow fever vaccine responses in identical twins.

This receptor was obtained from a woman between 18 and 30 years old in good health. The chain employs TRBV24-1 and TRBJ2-1; a weak D match, TRBD1 (5 bases). Sequencing input: CD8+ T cells sorted from blood. In nucleotides, the CDR3 is TGTGCCACCAGTGATTTGCGGTGGACAAATCACAATGAGCAGTTCTTC. Translating gives CATSDLRWTNHNEQFF.